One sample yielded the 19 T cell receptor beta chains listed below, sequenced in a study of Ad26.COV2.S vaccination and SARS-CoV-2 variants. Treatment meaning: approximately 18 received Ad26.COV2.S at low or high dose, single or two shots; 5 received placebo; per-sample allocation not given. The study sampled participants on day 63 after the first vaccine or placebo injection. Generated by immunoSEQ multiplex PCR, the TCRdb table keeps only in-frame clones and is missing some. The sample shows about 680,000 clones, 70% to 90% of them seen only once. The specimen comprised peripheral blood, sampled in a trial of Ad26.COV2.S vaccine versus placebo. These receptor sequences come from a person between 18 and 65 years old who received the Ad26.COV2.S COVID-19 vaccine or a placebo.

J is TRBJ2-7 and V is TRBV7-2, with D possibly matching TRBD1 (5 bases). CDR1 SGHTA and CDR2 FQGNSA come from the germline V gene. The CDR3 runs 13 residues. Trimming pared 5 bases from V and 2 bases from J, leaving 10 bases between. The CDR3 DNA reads TGTGCCAGCAGCCCACAGGTAACCTACGAGCAGTACTTC. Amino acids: CASSPQVTYEQYF.

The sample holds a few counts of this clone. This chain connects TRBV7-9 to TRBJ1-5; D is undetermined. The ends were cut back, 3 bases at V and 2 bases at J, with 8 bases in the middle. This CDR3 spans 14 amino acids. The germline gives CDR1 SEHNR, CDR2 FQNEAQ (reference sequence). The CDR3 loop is CASSFMGGNQPQHF. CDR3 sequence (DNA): TGTGCCAGCAGCTTTATGGGAGGCAATCAGCCCCAGCATTTT.

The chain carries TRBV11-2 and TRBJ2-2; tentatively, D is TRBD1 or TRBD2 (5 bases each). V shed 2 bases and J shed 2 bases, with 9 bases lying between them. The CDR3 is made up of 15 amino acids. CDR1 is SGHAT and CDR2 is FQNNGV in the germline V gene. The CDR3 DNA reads TGTGCCAGCAGCTTACTGGGGGTTAACACCGGGGAGCTGTTTTTT. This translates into CASSLLGVNTGELFF.

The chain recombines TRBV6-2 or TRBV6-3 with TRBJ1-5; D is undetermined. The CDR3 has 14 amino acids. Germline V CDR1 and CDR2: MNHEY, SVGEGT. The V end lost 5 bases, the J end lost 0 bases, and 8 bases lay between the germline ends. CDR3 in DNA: TGTGCCAGCAGTGCTACATATAGCAATCAGCCCCAGCATTTT. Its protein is CASSATYSNQPQHF.

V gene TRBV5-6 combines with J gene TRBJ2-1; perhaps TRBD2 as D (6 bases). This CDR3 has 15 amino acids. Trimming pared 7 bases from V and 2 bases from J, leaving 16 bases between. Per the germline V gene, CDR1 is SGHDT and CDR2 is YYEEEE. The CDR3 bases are TGTGCCAGCGGTCTAGCGTTAAGCCCCTACAATGAGCAGTTCTTC. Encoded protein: CASGLALSPYNEQFF.

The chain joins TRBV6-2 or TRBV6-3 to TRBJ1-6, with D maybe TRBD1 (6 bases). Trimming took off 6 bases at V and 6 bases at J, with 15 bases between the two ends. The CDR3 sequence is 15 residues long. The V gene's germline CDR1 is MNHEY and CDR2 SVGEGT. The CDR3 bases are TGTGCCAGCAGCCTCCAGGGGCCGGGTAATTCACCCCTCCACTTT. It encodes CASSLQGPGNSPLHF.

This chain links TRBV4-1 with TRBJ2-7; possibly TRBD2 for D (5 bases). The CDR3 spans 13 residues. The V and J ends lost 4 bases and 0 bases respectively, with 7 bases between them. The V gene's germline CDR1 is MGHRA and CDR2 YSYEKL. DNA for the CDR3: TGCGCCAGCAGCCTGCGGGCCTCCTACGAGCAGTACTTC. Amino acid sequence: CASSLRASYEQYF.

The CDR3 region is CASSSGTGGLRGQYF. The CDR3 DNA is TGTGCCAGCAGCAGCGGGACAGGGGGCCTCCGGGGGCAGTACTTC. The chain combines TRBV11-2 with TRBJ2-7; 12 positions match TRBD1. CDR3 length: 15 residues. The V gene's germline CDR1 is SGHAT and CDR2 FQNNGV. The V and J ends lost 5 bases and 9 bases, in that order; junction bases with no gene match: 11.

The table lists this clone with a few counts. The CDR3, as DNA: TGTGCCAGCAGTTATGCCGGGACAAGGGGAGGGGAGCAGTACTTC. Encoded protein: CASSYAGTRGGEQYF. The chain employs TRBV6-6 and TRBJ2-7; the D gene is possibly TRBD2 (7 bases). The germline V gene has CDR1 MNHNY and CDR2 SVGAGI (reference sequence). Trimming took 3 bases from V and 7 from J, leaving 19 bases between them. This CDR3 comprises 15 residues.

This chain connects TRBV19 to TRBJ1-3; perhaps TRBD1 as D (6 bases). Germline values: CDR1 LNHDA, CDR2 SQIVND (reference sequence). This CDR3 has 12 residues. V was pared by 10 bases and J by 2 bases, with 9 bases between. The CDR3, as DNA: TGTGCCACTACAGGGCCTGGAAACACCATATATTTT. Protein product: CATTGPGNTIYF.

The CDR3 nucleotides are TGTGCCAGCAGCTTGGACTGGGCTAACTATGGCTACACCTTC. Its translation is CASSLDWANYGYTF. The chain couples TRBV5-5 to TRBJ1-2, with D unresolved. Trimming took 0 bases from V and 0 from J, leaving 6 bases between them. Germline V gene lookup returns CDR1 SGHKS and CDR2 YYEKEE (reference sequence). The CDR3 contains 14 residues.

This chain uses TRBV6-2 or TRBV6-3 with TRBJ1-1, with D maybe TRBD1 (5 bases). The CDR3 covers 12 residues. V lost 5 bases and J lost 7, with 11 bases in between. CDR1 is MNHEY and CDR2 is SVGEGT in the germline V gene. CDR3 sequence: CASSASTVEAFF. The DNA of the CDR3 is TGTGCCAGCAGTGCATCGACAGTTGAAGCTTTCTTT.

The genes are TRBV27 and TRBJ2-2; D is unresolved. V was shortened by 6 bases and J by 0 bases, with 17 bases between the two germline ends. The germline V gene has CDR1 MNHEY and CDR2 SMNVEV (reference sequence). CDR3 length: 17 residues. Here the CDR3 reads CASSSAGTPSNTGELFF. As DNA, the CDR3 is TGTGCCAGCAGCTCGGCAGGTACTCCATCGAACACCGGGGAGCTGTTTTTT.

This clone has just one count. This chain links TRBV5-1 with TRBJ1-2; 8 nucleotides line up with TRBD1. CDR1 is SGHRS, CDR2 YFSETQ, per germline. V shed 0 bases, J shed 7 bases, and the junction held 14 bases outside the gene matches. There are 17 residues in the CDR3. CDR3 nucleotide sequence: TGCGCCAGCAGCTTGGGGCAGGGGGCTGGAGTTAACGCTGGCTACACCTTC. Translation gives CASSLGQGAGVNAGYTF.

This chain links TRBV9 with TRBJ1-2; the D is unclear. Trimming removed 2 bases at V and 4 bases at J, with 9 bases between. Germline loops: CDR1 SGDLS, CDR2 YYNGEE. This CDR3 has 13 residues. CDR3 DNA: TGTGCCAGCAGCGTCCCGGATCCCTATGGCTACACCTTC. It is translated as CASSVPDPYGYTF.

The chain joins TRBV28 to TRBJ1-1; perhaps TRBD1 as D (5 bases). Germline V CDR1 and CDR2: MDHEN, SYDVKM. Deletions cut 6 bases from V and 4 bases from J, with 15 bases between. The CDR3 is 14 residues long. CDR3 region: CASSPGGLGTEAFF. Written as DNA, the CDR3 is TGTGCCAGCAGCCCCGGGGGGTTGGGCACTGAAGCTTTCTTT.

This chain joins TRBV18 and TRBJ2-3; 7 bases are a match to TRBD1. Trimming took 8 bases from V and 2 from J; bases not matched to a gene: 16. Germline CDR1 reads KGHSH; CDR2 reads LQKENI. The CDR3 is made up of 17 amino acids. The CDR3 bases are TGTGCCAGCCGTTCCAGCGACAGGACAGGCCCCACAGATACGCAGTATTTT. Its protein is CASRSSDRTGPTDTQYF.

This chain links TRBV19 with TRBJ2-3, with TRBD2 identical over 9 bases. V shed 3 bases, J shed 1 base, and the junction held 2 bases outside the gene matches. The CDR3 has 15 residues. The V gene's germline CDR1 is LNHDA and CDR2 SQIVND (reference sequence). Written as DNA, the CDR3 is TGTGCCAGTAGTATCTCTAGCGGGGGCACAGATACGCAGTATTTT. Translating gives CASSISSGGTDTQYF. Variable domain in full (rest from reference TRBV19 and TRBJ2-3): DGGITQSPKYLFRKEGQNVTLSCEQNLNHDAMYWYRQDPGQGLRLIYYSQIVNDFQKGDIAEGYSVSREKKESFPLTVTSAQKNPTAFYLCASSISSGGTDTQYFGPGTRLTVL.

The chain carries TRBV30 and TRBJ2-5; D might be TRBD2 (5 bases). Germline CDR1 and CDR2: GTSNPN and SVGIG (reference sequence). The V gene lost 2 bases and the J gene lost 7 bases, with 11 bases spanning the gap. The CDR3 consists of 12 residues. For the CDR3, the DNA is TGTGCCTGGAGTCCCCCCGGAGGGACCCAGTACTTC. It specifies CAWSPPGGTQYF.